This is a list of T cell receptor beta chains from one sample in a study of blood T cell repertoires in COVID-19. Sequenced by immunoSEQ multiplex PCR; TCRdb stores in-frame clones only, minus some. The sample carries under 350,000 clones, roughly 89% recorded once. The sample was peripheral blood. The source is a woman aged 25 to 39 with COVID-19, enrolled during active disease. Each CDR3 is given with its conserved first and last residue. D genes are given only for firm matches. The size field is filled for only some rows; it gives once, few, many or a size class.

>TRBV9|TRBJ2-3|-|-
TGTGCCAGCAGCGTAGGTGGAATGGGTTTTATGGCGGGCAGGGAGGCCACAGATACGCAGTATTTT
CASSVGGMGFMAGREATDTQYF
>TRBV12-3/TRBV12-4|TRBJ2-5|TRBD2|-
TGTGCCAGCAGCCTAGCGGGCGGGGAGACCCAGTACTTC
CASSLAGGETQYF
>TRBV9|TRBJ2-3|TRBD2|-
TGTGCCAGCAGCGTAACTAGCGGGTTTTACACAGATACGCAGTATTTT
CASSVTSGFYTDTQYF
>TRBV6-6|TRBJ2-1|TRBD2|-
TGTGCCAGCAGATCATCTAGCGGGGGGCTCAATGAGCAGTTCTTC
CASRSSSGGLNEQFF
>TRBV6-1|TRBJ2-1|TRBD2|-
TGTGCCAGCAGATTAGCGGGGGGCCTCAATGAGCAGTTCTTC
CASRLAGGLNEQFF
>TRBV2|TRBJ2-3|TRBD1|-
TGTGCCAGCAGTACAGGGGGCGCAGATACGCAGTATTTT
CASSTGGADTQYF
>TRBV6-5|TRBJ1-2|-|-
TGTGCCAGCAGTAGGGGAAGAACCCACGGCTACACCTTC
CASSRGRTHGYTF
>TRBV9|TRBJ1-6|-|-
TGTGCCAGCAGCGTAGAATCGGAGAATTCACCCCTCCACTTT
CASSVESENSPLHF
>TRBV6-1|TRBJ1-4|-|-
TGTGCCAGCAGTGACCAGGAATCCAATGAAAAACTGTTTTTT
CASSDQESNEKLFF
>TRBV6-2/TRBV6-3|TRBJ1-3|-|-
TGTGCCAGCAGTTTCGCTGCCCCCGGGTGGAGCTCTGGAAACACCATATATTTT
CASSFAAPGWSSGNTIYF
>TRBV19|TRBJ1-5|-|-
TGTGCCAGTAGTATTGGGGAGGGAGGGATCCAGCCCCAGCATTTT
CASSIGEGGIQPQHF
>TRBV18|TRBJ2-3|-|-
TGTGCCAGCCGAGCGGCCCATACCACAGATACGCAGTATTTT
CASRAAHTTDTQYF
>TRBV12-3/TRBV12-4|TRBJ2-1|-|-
TGTGCCAGCAGTTGGGAGAATTACAATGAGCAGTTCTTC
CASSWENYNEQFF
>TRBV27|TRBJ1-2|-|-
TGTGCCAGCAGTCCGTTCCCCGTTTGGAGGCAGCCAAGATCACACTATGGCTACACCTTC
CASSPFPVWRQPRSHYGYTF
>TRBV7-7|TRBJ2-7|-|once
TGTGCCAGCAGCCCCGCTATAGGCAGCGCCGTTTATTTC
CASSPAIGSAVYF
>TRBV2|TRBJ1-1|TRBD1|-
TGTGCCAGCAGTGAAGCTCAAAACGGTTCGGGACAGGGGGCTAACACTGAAGCTTTCTTT
CASSEAQNGSGQGANTEAFF
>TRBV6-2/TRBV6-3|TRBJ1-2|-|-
TGTGCCAGCAGTATAGTCGCAGGGGAGAATGGCTACACCTTC
CASSIVAGENGYTF
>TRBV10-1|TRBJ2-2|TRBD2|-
TGCGCCAGCAGGGCCACGGGACTAGCGGGCCTATCGAACACCGGGGAGCTGTTTTTT
CASRATGLAGLSNTGELFF
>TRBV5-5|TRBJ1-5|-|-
TGTGCCAGCAGCCGGAGCCATCAGGGAACGGGCCAGCCCCAGCATTTT
CASSRSHQGTGQPQHF
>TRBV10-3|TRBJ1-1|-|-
TGTGCCATCAGTGAGGGGAGGGCTGAAGCTTTCTTT
CAISEGRAEAFF
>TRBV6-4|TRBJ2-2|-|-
TGTGCCAGCAGTGACCAGGACACCGGGGAGCTGTTTTTT
CASSDQDTGELFF